This T cell receptor beta chain was obtained from a study of cytotoxic CD8 clonotypes in ibrutinib-treated CLL. Study-wide background: Average yields of around 260,000 productive templates and about 97,000 productive rearrangements characterized the samples.

Sequencing was designed to attain a depth spanning 1 in 200,000 to 1 in 1 million T cells. Produced via immunoSEQ multiplex PCR; TCRdb's table is partial and in-frame only. The sample lists some 200,000 clones, 70% occurring once. From germline, CDR1 is SGDLS and CDR2 YYNGEE. CDR3 length equals 18 residues. V was cut by 4 bases and J by 0 bases, with 20 bases left in between. The specimen comprised PBMCs, sampled after 12 months of ibrutinib treatment. The genes are TRBV9 and TRBJ2-1, with D possibly being TRBD2 (5 bases). The receptor was derived from a human donor with chronic lymphocytic leukemia. This chain's CDR3 is CASSTPGAAQSSYNEQFF. In DNA, the CDR3 is TGTGCCAGCAGCACCCCTGGAGCGGCCCAGAGCTCCTACAATGAGCAGTTCTTC. The full variable domain, completed using reference TRBV9 and TRBJ2-1, is DSGVTQTPKHLITATGQRVTLRCSPRSGDLSVYWYQQSLDQGLQFLIQYYNGEERAKGNILERFSAQQFPDLHSELNLSSLELGDSALYFCASSTPGAAQSSYNEQFFGPGTRLTVL.